This entry lists 19 T cell receptor beta chains sequenced from one sample in a study of Graves' ophthalmopathy and Graves' hyperthyroidism. RNA transcripts were the source from which TCR beta CDR3 regions were amplified. The authors performed first-round RT-PCR with HTBI primers and then a second-round multiplex PCR. TCRdb itself ran the multiplex PCR reads through MiXCR, one entry per CDR3 protein. In the table there are around 1.1 million distinct CDR3 sequences, approximately 35% of which are singletons. Sample: peripheral blood or thyroid tissue (not recorded which). These TCRs come from an adult man with Graves' hyperthyroidism.

This chain uses TRBV10-3 with TRBJ2-7; no definite D call. Trimming removed 10 bases from V and 5 bases from J, with 12 bases in between. This CDR3 spans 11 amino acids. Germline V lookup: CDR1 ENHRY, CDR2 SYGVKD. CDR3 bases: TGTGCCAGCAGCCACTCGAACGAGCAGTACTTC. Residues: CASSHSNEQYF.

The CDR3 here is CASSRTSGDQDTQYF. Here the CDR3 DNA reads TGTGCCAGCAGCCGGACTAGCGGGGATCAAGATACGCAGTATTTT. This chain connects TRBV14 to TRBJ2-3; 12 bases are a match to TRBD2. V was clipped by 4 bases and J by 5 bases; unmatched bases: 4. The CDR3 covers 15 residues. Looked up from germline, CDR1 is SGHDN and CDR2 is FVKESK. Full variable domain (missing parts from reference TRBV14 and TRBJ2-3): EAGVTQFPSHSVIEKGQTVTLRCDPISGHDNLYWYRRVMGKEIKFLLHFVKESKQDESGMPNNRFLAERTGGTYSTLKVQPAELEDSGVYFCASSRTSGDQDTQYFGPGTRLTVL.

Comment on this clonotype: A junction boundary mismatches the germline segment, possibly from a read error. V gene TRBV12-3 or TRBV12-4 combines with J gene TRBJ1-5, with D maybe TRBD1 (6 bases). The CDR3 is made up of 14 amino acids. The CDR3 loop reads CASQWGGDNQPHHF. In DNA, the CDR3 is TGTGCCAGCCAGTGGGGGGGGGACAATCAGCCCCATCATTTT.

J is TRBJ1-2 and V is TRBV7-9; 7 nucleotides agree with TRBD1. CDR3 length: 14 amino acids. The J segment lost 12 bases and the V segment lost 5 bases, leaving 15 bases of the junction unmatched. Germline values: CDR1 SEHNR, CDR2 FQNEAQ (reference sequence). This CDR3 is CASSSEGGDSGNTF. CDR3 nucleotides: TGTGCCAGCAGCAGCGAAGGGGGCGACTCTGGAAACACCTTC. The variable domain in full, with the rest retrieved from reference TRBV7-9 and TRBJ1-2, is DTGVSQNPRHKITKRGQNVTFRCDPISEHNRLYWYRQTLGQGPEFLTYFQNEAQLEKSRLLSDRFSAERPKGSFSTLEIQRTEQGDSAMYLCASSSEGGDSGNTFGSGTRLTVV.

The table lists this clonotype with many counts. The chain employs TRBV20-1 and TRBJ1-5, with a weak D call TRBD1 (6 bases). Germline CDR1 DFQATT, CDR2 SNEGSKA (reference sequence). The length of the CDR3 is 13 residues. V shed 4 bases and J shed 2 bases, with 9 bases lying between them. The CDR3, as DNA: TGCAGTGCTATACAGGGAGGCAATCAGCCCCAGCATTTT. It translates to CSAIQGGNQPQHF.

The chain is built from TRBV9 and TRBJ1-4; D gene unclear. Per germline, CDR1 SGDLS and CDR2 YYNGEE. With 2 bases removed from V and 5 bases from J, the gap between germline ends came to 13 bases. This CDR3 spans 15 amino acids. In nucleotides, the CDR3 is TGTGCCAGCAGCGTGGGTGGGTCGGAAAATGAAAAACTGTTTTTT. This sequence encodes CASSVGGSENEKLFF.

In this sample, this clonotype turned up a few times. A much larger clone is a single base away; this may be a read error. The genes are TRBV29-1 and TRBJ1-2; D uncertain. Germline-derived CDR1 and CDR2 are SQVTM and ANQGSEA. The V end lost 1 base, the J end lost 7 bases, and 13 bases lay between the germline ends. This CDR3 is built from 13 residues. The CDR3 sequence is CSVEVGSACGYTF. The CDR3 DNA is TGCAGCGTTGAAGTGGGGTCAGCCTGTGGCTACACCTTC. Using reference TRBV29-1 and TRBJ1-2 for the parts outside the CDR3, the full variable domain is SAVISQKPSRDICQRGTSLTIQCQVDSQVTMMFWYRQQPGQSLTLIATANQGSEATYESGFVIDKFPISRPNLTFSTLTVSNMSPEDSSIYLCSVEVGSACGYTFGSGTRLTVV.

This clonotype was observed at least ten times. J is TRBJ1-2 and V is TRBV12-3 or TRBV12-4, with D uncertain. V was trimmed by 3 bases and J by 9 bases, leaving 11 bases between them. This CDR3 comprises 12 residues. CDR3 protein: CASSFLSTRYTF. The CDR3, as DNA: TGTGCCAGCAGTTTTCTCAGCACCCGCTACACCTTC.

As to this clonotype: Sequence at one end of the junction differs from germline and may be a read error. The chain joins TRBV4-1 to TRBJ1-6; D not resolved. The CDR3 length is 14 residues. Germline CDR1 and CDR2: MGHRA and YSYEKL. The CDR3 DNA reads as TGTGCCAGCAGCCCCCCCATTGGGTATTCACCCCTCCACTTT. This translates into CASSPPIGYSPLHF.

The CDR3: CSAREVTEAFF. The CDR3 coding sequence is TGCAGTGCTAGAGAGGTGACTGAAGCTTTCTTT. The genes are TRBV20-1 and TRBJ1-1; D call uncertain. Trimming cost V 0 bases and J 5 bases, with 4 bases left between them. This CDR3 region has 11 residues. CDR1 and CDR2 (germline): DFQATT, SNEGSKA (reference sequence).

Worth noting for this clonotype: With a much larger clone just one base away, this may be a read error. The V call is TRBV20-1, the J call TRBJ2-7; no clear D gene. This CDR3 is built from 13 residues. CDR1 and CDR2 (germline): DFQATT, SNEGSKA (reference sequence). V gave up 0 bases and J gave up 2 bases, with 8 bases separating them. CDR3 bases: TGCAGTGCTAGAGACACCGGACCCTACGAGCAGTACTTC. Translated: CSARDTGPYEQYF.

The genes are TRBV20-1 and TRBJ2-5; D is unclear. Trimming removed 0 bases at V and 9 bases at J, with 14 bases between. CDR1 is DFQATT, CDR2 SNEGSKA, per germline (reference sequence). The CDR3 is made up of 13 amino acids. CDR3 loop: CSARDADHQPQYF. The CDR3 DNA reads TGCAGTGCTAGAGATGCGGACCATCAGCCCCAGTACTTC.

The V and J genes are TRBV6-6 and TRBJ2-7, with 10 bases lining up with TRBD2. Trimming removed 7 bases from V and 5 bases from J; junction bases left unmatched: 8. This CDR3 is 14 amino acids long. Germline-derived CDR1 and CDR2 are MNHNY and SVGAGI (reference sequence). The CDR3 is CASKLAGVLNEQYF. The DNA of the CDR3 is TGTGCCAGCAAGCTAGCGGGAGTCTTGAACGAGCAGTACTTC.

This sequence joins TRBV10-3 and TRBJ2-3; TRBD2 aligns across 16 bases. This CDR3 has 20 amino acids. J was trimmed by 3 bases and V by 8 bases; bases with no gene match: 17. Germline CDR1 ENHRY, CDR2 SYGVKD. The CDR3 DNA sequence: TGTGCCATCGGTCCCCCCGGGACTAGCGGGAGGGAACGCGAGACAGATACGCAGTATTTT. Its protein is CAIGPPGTSGRERETDTQYF.

The chain has TRBV12-3 or TRBV12-4 and TRBJ2-7, with 8 bases matching TRBD2. The CDR3 is 18 amino acids. J lost 1 base, V lost 5 bases, and 16 bases had no gene match. The CDR3 loop reads CASSPRRGWGGRSYEQYF. The CDR3, as DNA: TGTGCCAGCAGTCCCCGTCGGGGTTGGGGCGGGAGGTCCTACGAGCAGTACTTC.

This clonotype was counted at least ten times. This chain links TRBV7-2 with TRBJ1-1; possibly TRBD1 for D (6 bases). The CDR3 has 14 amino acids. Germline loops: CDR1 SGHTA, CDR2 FQGNSA. V was clipped by 5 bases and J by 3 bases, with 13 bases between them. The CDR3 coding sequence is TGTGCCAGCAGCCGACCCCAGGGGTACACTGAAGCTTTCTTT. As protein: CASSRPQGYTEAFF.

This clonotype was found a few times. This sequence joins TRBV7-9 and TRBJ2-5; 9 bases line up with TRBD2. Germline V gene data show CDR1 as SEHNR and CDR2 as FQNEAQ (reference sequence). The CDR3 consists of 17 residues. J was trimmed by 3 bases and V by 2 bases; bases with no gene match: 10. This CDR3 reads CASSLTLGASGKETQYF. The CDR3 DNA reads as TGTGCCAGCAGCTTAACGCTCGGTGCTAGCGGGAAAGAGACCCAGTACTTC.

CDR3 DNA sequence: TGTGCCAGCAGCTCATGGACAGACACAGATACGCAGTATTTT. Encoded protein: CASSSWTDTDTQYF. The V and J genes are TRBV7-8 and TRBJ2-3; perhaps TRBD1 as D (6 bases). This CDR3 is 14 amino acids long. Trimming stripped 4 bases from V and 2 bases from J, with 10 bases between. Germline values: CDR1 SGHVS, CDR2 FQNEAQ.

This chain connects TRBV6-5 to TRBJ1-6, with a possible D match to TRBD1 (5 bases). Trimming cost V 2 bases and J 8 bases, with 13 bases left between them. Germline V gene data show CDR1 as MNHEY and CDR2 as SVGAGI. The CDR3 extends over 15 amino acids. The CDR3 sequence is CASSYRGAGDSPLHF. CDR3 DNA: TGTGCCAGCAGTTACAGGGGCGCCGGGGATTCACCCCTCCACTTT.